The 30 T cell receptor beta chains below come from one sample, sequenced in a study of T cell responses to AZD1222 COVID-19 vaccine. Clones were sequenced by immunoSEQ multiplex PCR, and TCRdb holds only the in-frame ones, with some missing. The table lists fewer than 200,000 clones, roughly 92% of them singletons, with about 10% in the top ten. The sample here was peripheral blood, taken on day 0 of AZD1222 vaccination. The receptors shown here come from an adult in good health.

The genes are TRBV27 and TRBJ1-6; TRBD1 matches at 7 bases. Germline CDR1 MNHEY, CDR2 SMNVEV (reference sequence). After removal of 3 bases from V and 0 bases from J, the junction contained 8 bases not matched to a gene. This CDR3 spans 18 amino acids. CDR3 sequence (DNA): TGTGCCAGCAGTTTCCGACAGGGAGGGCCCTCCTATAATTCACCCCTCCACTTT. This sequence encodes CASSFRQGGPSYNSPLHF.

The chain joins TRBV6-5 to TRBJ1-2, with D perhaps matching TRBD1 (5 bases). The CDR3 consists of 14 residues. CDR1 is MNHEY, CDR2 SVGAGI, per germline. Trimming took 2 bases from V and 4 from J, leaving 11 bases between them. CDR3 sequence (DNA): TGTGCCAGCAGTTACCGAGGGGTAGGCTATGGCTACACCTTC. This gives the protein CASSYRGVGYGYTF.

The rearrangement links TRBV15 to TRBJ2-7, with 7 positions matching TRBD2. Trimming cost V 5 bases and J 4 bases; bases outside gene matches: 8. The germline V gene has CDR1 LNHNV and CDR2 YYDKDF (reference sequence). The CDR3 contains 14 residues. CDR3 bases: TGTGCCACCAGCTTCCGACTAGCCGAGTACGAGCAGTACTTC. This encodes CATSFRLAEYEQYF.

This sequence joins TRBV28 and TRBJ2-7, with 11 bases that match TRBD1. Germline CDR1 MDHEN, CDR2 SYDVKM. After removal of 5 bases from V and 4 bases from J, the junction contained 22 bases not matched to a gene. The CDR3 has 20 amino acids. This chain's CDR3 is CASSPSLPGQGGPKIYEQYV. CDR3 DNA: TGTGCCAGCAGTCCGAGCCTCCCGGGACAGGGGGGTCCTAAGATATACGAGCAGTACGTC.

The chain employs TRBV6-5 and TRBJ2-3, with 9 bases lining up with TRBD2. The V and J ends lost 7 bases and 2 bases, in that order; junction bases with no gene match: 7. CDR3 length: 15 amino acids. Germline values: CDR1 MNHEY, CDR2 SVGAGI. CDR3 bases: TGTGCCAGCAAGACAGCGGGGGGTACCACAGATACGCAGTATTTT. This codes for CASKTAGGTTDTQYF.

Only a few counts were recorded for this clone. CDR3 in DNA: TGCGCCAGCAGAGTTGGCGGGAACACTGAAGCTTTCTTT. Translating it yields CASRVGGNTEAFF. The chain employs TRBV5-1 and TRBJ1-1, with no clear D. V dropped 5 bases and J dropped 1 base, with 9 bases sitting between them. CDR1 and CDR2 (germline): SGHRS, YFSETQ. This CDR3 has 13 residues.

The chain couples TRBV6-5 to TRBJ1-1, with a weak D call TRBD1 (6 bases). This CDR3 is 14 amino acids long. Germline CDR1 reads MNHEY; CDR2 reads SVGAGI. V lost 2 bases and J 0 bases, leaving 7 bases between the germline ends. The CDR3 reads CASSYQGMNTEAFF. Written as DNA, the CDR3 is TGTGCCAGCAGTTACCAGGGGATGAACACTGAAGCTTTCTTT.

This chain connects TRBV29-1 to TRBJ1-2; no firm D call. This CDR3 region has 12 residues. Per germline, CDR1 SQVTM and CDR2 ANQGSEA. Trimming took off 7 bases at V and 4 bases at J, with 13 bases between the two ends. CDR3 sequence reads: CSATTASYGYTF. The CDR3, as DNA: TGCAGCGCCACGACCGCGAGCTATGGCTACACCTTC. The variable domain in full, with the rest retrieved from reference TRBV29-1 and TRBJ1-2, is SAVISQKPSRDICQRGTSLTIQCQVDSQVTMMFWYRQQPGQSLTLIATANQGSEATYESGFVIDKFPISRPNLTFSTLTVSNMSPEDSSIYLCSATTASYGYTFGSGTRLTVV.

The chain links TRBV5-5 to TRBJ1-4; D possibly corresponds to TRBD1 (6 bases). The V gene lost 1 base and the J gene lost 0 bases, with 10 bases spanning the gap. CDR3 length: 16 amino acids. Looked up from germline, CDR1 is SGHKS and CDR2 is YYEKEE (reference sequence). CDR3 nucleotide sequence: TGTGCCAGCAGCTTGAGACCAGGGGCAACTAATGAAAAACTGTTTTTT. Translating gives CASSLRPGATNEKLFF.

This clone was recorded only once. This chain links TRBV19 with TRBJ1-5; no clear D gene. This CDR3 has 12 residues. CDR1 and CDR2 from the germline V gene are LNHDA and SQIVND (reference sequence). V gave up 6 bases and J gave up 5 bases, with 8 bases separating them. CDR3 nucleotides: TGTGCCAGTAGGGACCTGGATCAGCCCCAGCATTTT. This codes for CASRDLDQPQHF.

V is TRBV27 and J is TRBJ1-2; D is perhaps TRBD1 (5 bases). V was shortened by 4 bases and J by 1 base, with 7 bases between the two germline ends. The CDR3 runs 13 residues. Germline V lookup: CDR1 MNHEY, CDR2 SMNVEV (reference sequence). This CDR3 is CASSSGINYGYTF. The CDR3 nucleotides read TGTGCCAGCAGTTCAGGGATTAACTATGGCTACACCTTC.

V is TRBV7-2 and J is TRBJ2-3, with D perhaps TRBD2 (6 bases). V dropped 1 base and J dropped 6 bases, with 11 bases sitting between them. The germline CDR1 and CDR2 sequences are SGHTA and FQGNSA. This CDR3 has 14 amino acids. CDR3 amino acids: CASSLVVGGDTQYF. The CDR3 nucleotides read TGTGCCAGCAGCTTAGTGGTAGGAGGGGATACGCAGTATTTT.

The chain uses TRBV5-1 and TRBJ1-1; tentative D call: TRBD1 (5 bases). Trimming cost V 4 bases and J 5 bases, with 21 bases left between them. CDR3 size: 16 residues. Germline V lookup: CDR1 SGHRS, CDR2 YFSETQ. The CDR3 loop reads CASSPWGPQGTTEAFF. Written as DNA, the CDR3 is TGCGCCAGCAGCCCCTGGGGTCCCCAGGGAACGACTGAAGCTTTCTTT.

This chain uses TRBV6-5 with TRBJ1-5, with D unresolved. Germline CDR1 is MNHEY and CDR2 is SVGAGI. Trimming removed 0 bases at V and 2 bases at J, with 8 bases between. The CDR3 has 15 residues. CDR3 bases: TGTGCCAGCAGTTACTCGGGCCGGGGCAATCAGCCCCAGCATTTT. Encoded protein: CASSYSGRGNQPQHF.

A single count supports this clone. The chain combines TRBV11-2 with TRBJ2-1; unclear D gene. Trimming stripped 1 base from V and 4 bases from J, with 11 bases between. The CDR3 consists of 15 residues. CDR1 is SGHAT and CDR2 is FQNNGV in the germline V gene. The CDR3 sequence: CASSLGAAGYNEQFF. CDR3 DNA sequence: TGTGCCAGCAGCTTAGGGGCGGCCGGTTACAATGAGCAGTTCTTC.

The rearrangement uses TRBV7-8 and TRBJ1-5; D is uncertain. CDR3 size: 13 residues. V lost 5 bases and J lost 7, with 12 bases in between. Germline CDR1 is SGHVS and CDR2 is FQNEAQ. CDR3: CASSTRRRQPQHF. The CDR3 DNA reads TGTGCCAGCAGCACTAGAAGGCGACAGCCCCAGCATTTT.

The chain combines TRBV7-9 with TRBJ1-2, with D perhaps TRBD1 (6 bases). The CDR3 sequence is 15 residues long. The germline CDR1 and CDR2 sequences are SEHNR and FQNEAQ (reference sequence). The V and J ends lost 5 bases and 4 bases respectively, with 17 bases between them. The CDR3 sequence is CASSPFTGTGYGYTF. Written as DNA, the CDR3 is TGTGCCAGCAGCCCTTTTACAGGGACGGGCTATGGCTACACCTTC.

The chain joins TRBV15 to TRBJ1-1; D unclear. In germline, CDR1 is LNHNV, CDR2 YYDKDF (reference sequence). Trimming took off 0 bases at V and 2 bases at J, with 13 bases between the two ends. The CDR3 runs to 16 residues. The CDR3 DNA reads TGTGCCACCAGCAGAGATCGAGGATGGGGTAACACTGAAGCTTTCTTT. Translated: CATSRDRGWGNTEAFF.

This chain links TRBV7-9 with TRBJ1-1; D remains ambiguous. The CDR3 has 12 amino acids. Germline V gives CDR1 SEHNR, CDR2 FQNEAQ (reference sequence). Trimming took 4 bases from V and 5 from J, leaving 8 bases between them. This CDR3 is CASSSGGTEAFF. DNA of the CDR3: TGTGCCAGCAGCTCCGGAGGAACTGAAGCTTTCTTT. Based on the CDR3 plus reference TRBV7-9 and TRBJ1-1, the full variable domain is DTGVSQNPRHKITKRGQNVTFRCDPISEHNRLYWYRQTLGQGPEFLTYFQNEAQLEKSRLLSDRFSAERPKGSFSTLEIQRTEQGDSAMYLCASSSGGTEAFFGQGTRLTVV.

The chain uses TRBV12-3 or TRBV12-4 and TRBJ2-7; 9 nucleotides align to TRBD2. J lost 7 bases, V lost 10 bases, and 11 bases had no gene match. This CDR3 is 13 amino acids long. The CDR3 nucleotides are TGTGCCACTCTGGGACTAGCCGGGGGGGAGCAGTACTTC. Protein: CATLGLAGGEQYF.

V usage is TRBV9 and J usage is TRBJ2-2; D assignment may be TRBD1 or TRBD2 (5 bases each). This CDR3 has 14 amino acids. Trimming removed 4 bases at V and 4 bases at J, with 11 bases between. CDR1 is SGDLS, CDR2 YYNGEE, per germline. The CDR3 nucleotides read TGTGCCAGCAGCCCAGCAGGGACCACCGGGGAGCTGTTTTTT. As protein: CASSPAGTTGELFF.

J is TRBJ1-2 and V is TRBV29-1; D gene ambiguous. The CDR3 covers 12 residues. Germline lookup yields CDR1 SQVTM and CDR2 ANQGSEA. The V end lost 5 bases, the J end lost 4 bases, and 11 bases lay between the germline ends. CDR3 amino acids: CSVREGLYGYTF. As DNA, the CDR3 is TGCAGCGTTCGGGAAGGGCTCTATGGCTACACCTTC.

The J gene is TRBJ1-3, the V gene TRBV28; no clear D gene. The V gene's germline CDR1 is MDHEN and CDR2 SYDVKM. The V end lost 7 bases, the J end lost 0 bases, and 10 bases lay between the germline ends. The CDR3 runs 14 residues. The CDR3 spells CASKQSLSGNTIYF. CDR3 DNA sequence: TGTGCCAGCAAGCAGTCCCTCTCTGGAAACACCATATATTTT. The complete variable domain, with remaining parts taken from reference TRBV28 and TRBJ1-3, reads DVKVTQSSRYLVKRTGEKVFLECVQDMDHENMFWYRQDPGLGLRLIYFSYDVKMKEKGDIPEGYSVSREKKERFSLILESASTNQTSMYLCASKQSLSGNTIYFGEGSWLTVV.

This sequence joins TRBV18 and TRBJ1-3; D is undetermined. This CDR3 spans 15 amino acids. Trimming took 0 bases from V and 1 from J, leaving 7 bases between them. Germline assignment: CDR1 KGHSH and CDR2 LQKENI. The CDR3 sequence: CASSPPRVSGNTIYF. The CDR3 nucleotides are TGTGCCAGCTCACCACCAAGGGTTTCTGGAAACACCATATATTTT.

The chain employs TRBV18 and TRBJ1-5; TRBD1 matches 7 bases. V gave up 4 bases and J gave up 2 bases; unmatched junction bases: 11. This CDR3 spans 17 amino acids. Germline values: CDR1 KGHSH, CDR2 LQKENI. The CDR3 DNA reads TGTGCCAGCTCACGCTCAGACAGGGCCCAGGGCAATCAGCCCCAGCATTTT. This gives the protein CASSRSDRAQGNQPQHF.

This rearrangement joins TRBV6-5 to TRBJ2-7; 9 bases align to TRBD2. CDR3 length equals 14 residues. Unmatched junction bases numbered 5, after V lost 6 bases and J lost 2 bases. Germline assignment: CDR1 MNHEY and CDR2 SVGAGI. The CDR3 DNA reads TGTGCCAGCAGAAGCGGGGGGCCCCCCTACGAGCAGTACGTC. It encodes CASRSGGPPYEQYV.

This clone was seen once. V gene TRBV2 combines with J gene TRBJ2-6; 9 bases align to TRBD1. From germline, CDR1 is SNHLY and CDR2 FYNNEI. The CDR3 loop spans 14 amino acids. V shed 11 bases and J 2 bases; nucleotides not matched to a gene: 4. CDR3 residues: CAGRTGAGANVLTF. The CDR3 coding sequence is TGTGCCGGACGGACAGGGGCTGGGGCCAACGTCCTGACTTTC.

The V and J genes are TRBV5-6 and TRBJ1-1; D gene ambiguous. Germline loops: CDR1 SGHDT, CDR2 YYEEEE. V shed 0 bases and J shed 0 bases, with 9 bases lying between them. The CDR3 contains 15 residues. CDR3 protein: CASSLAPLLNTEAFF. The CDR3 DNA is TGTGCCAGCAGCTTGGCCCCACTGCTGAACACTGAAGCTTTCTTT.

The V gene is TRBV7-9, the J gene TRBJ2-3; the D call may be TRBD1 or TRBD2 (5 bases each). The CDR3 loop spans 14 amino acids. Germline loops: CDR1 SEHNR, CDR2 FQNEAQ (reference sequence). Trimming shortened V by 1 base and J by 5 bases, and 10 bases separated the two germline ends. CDR3 region: CASSLGGMEDTQYF. In DNA, the CDR3 is TGTGCCAGCAGCTTAGGGGGGATGGAAGATACGCAGTATTTT.

V is TRBV5-1 and J is TRBJ1-5, with D maybe TRBD1 (5 bases). The CDR3 has 15 residues. Per germline, CDR1 SGHRS and CDR2 YFSETQ. Trimming shortened V by 4 bases and J by 0 bases, and 11 bases separated the two germline ends. CDR3: CASSPRGGSNQPQHF. CDR3 in DNA: TGCGCCAGCAGCCCTCGGGGGGGTAGCAATCAGCCCCAGCATTTT. The full variable domain, in which reference TRBV5-1 and TRBJ1-5 provide the parts outside the CDR3, is KAGVTQTPRYLIKTRGQQVTLSCSPISGHRSVSWYQQTPGQGLQFLFEYFSETQRNKGNFPGRFSGRQFSNSRSEMNVSTLELGDSALYLCASSPRGGSNQPQHFGDGTRLSIL.